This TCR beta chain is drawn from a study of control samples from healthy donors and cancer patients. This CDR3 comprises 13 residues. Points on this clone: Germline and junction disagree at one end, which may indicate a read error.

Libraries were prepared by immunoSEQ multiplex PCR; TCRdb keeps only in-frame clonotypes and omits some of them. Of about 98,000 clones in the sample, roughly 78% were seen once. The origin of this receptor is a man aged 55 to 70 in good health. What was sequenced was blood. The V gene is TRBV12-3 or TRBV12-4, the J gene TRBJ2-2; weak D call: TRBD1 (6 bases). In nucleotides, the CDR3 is TGTGCCTGCAGGACAGACGAGATCGGGGAGCTGTTTTTT. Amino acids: CACRTDEIGELFF.